Listed below are T cell receptor beta chains from one sample, sequenced in a study of T cell repertoires in cytomegalovirus infection. TCRdb recomputed calls from the reads with MiXCR, one row per CDR3 protein. The table includes under 150,000 distinct CDR3 sequences, roughly 25% detected once. Which antigens these TCRs recognize remains unknown. The sequencing input was PBMCs, sequenced either directly or after in vitro stimulation (not recorded which). These receptors were taken from a human donor in good health (CMV status not recorded). Some clones in this sample may be carry-over from other donors' samples. Both conserved end residues are part of each CDR3. The D gene is left open where the match is weak. Clone size appears in some rows only: once, few, many, or a class for an expanded clone.

TRBV27	-	TRBJ1-1	few	TGTGCCAGCAGTTTAAAAAACAGCAACACTGAAGCTTTCTTT	CASSLKNSNTEAFF
TRBV6-2/TRBV6-3	-	TRBJ1-2	once	TGTGCCAGCAGTTACCTGGACACCGTTCCCACCTATGGCTACACCTTC	CASSYLDTVPTYGYTF
TRBV27	-	TRBJ2-1	-	TGTGCCAGCAGGCTAGCGACAAGCTCCTACAATGAGCAGTTCTTC	CASRLATSSYNEQFF
TRBV4-3	-	TRBJ1-1	few	TGCGCCAGCAGCCGCCAAGCGGGGCCGGACACTGAAGCTTTCTTT	CASSRQAGPDTEAFF
TRBV10-3	-	TRBJ2-2	-	TGTGCCATCAGTGGAAGCGTGTGGGAGAGCGGGGAGCTGTTTTTT	CAISGSVWESGELFF
TRBV28	-	TRBJ1-1	-	TGTGCCACCATACAGGGCCCTGAAGCTTTCTTT	CATIQGPEAFF
TRBV5-1	-	TRBJ2-7	few	TGCGCCAGCAGCTTGGGTCAACAATTTTACGAGCAGTACTTC	CASSLGQQFYEQYF
TRBV19	TRBD2	TRBJ2-7	-	TGTGCCACCCAGAGCGGGAGGTACACCTACGAGCAGTACTTC	CATQSGRYTYEQYF
TRBV7-2	-	TRBJ2-7	many	TGTGCCAGCAGCGATCAGACAGGACCTGATTCCGAGCAGTACTTC	CASSDQTGPDSEQYF
TRBV7-8	TRBD2	TRBJ2-7	-	TGTGCCAGCACCGTAGCGGGGGCCTCCTACGAGCAGTACTTC	CASTVAGASYEQYF
TRBV7-9	TRBD1	TRBJ1-4	many	TGTGCCAGCAGCTCTGCCGGGACAGGGATCCTCAATGAAAAACTGTTTTTT	CASSSAGTGILNEKLFF
TRBV4-1	TRBD1	TRBJ1-2	few	TGCGCCAGCAGCCAAGTGGGACAGGGGGTAAGAATTGGCTACACCTTC	CASSQVGQGVRIGYTF
TRBV12-3/TRBV12-4	TRBD2	TRBJ2-3	-	TGTGCCAGCAGGACTAGCGGGAGACGAGATACGCAGTATTTT	CASRTSGRRDTQYF
TRBV20-1	-	TRBJ2-2	-	TGCAGTGCTAGACGGGGAGGACCGAACACCGGGGAGCTGTTTTTT	CSARRGGPNTGELFF
TRBV12-3/TRBV12-4	TRBD2	TRBJ2-1	few	TGTGCCAGCAGTTTTCGGGGACTAGTATCGAGTGAGCAGTTCTTC	CASSFRGLVSSEQFF
TRBV20-1	-	TRBJ2-1	-	TGCAGTGCTTCGCGCCCTCTTAGCTCCTACAATGAGCAGTTCTTC	CSASRPLSSYNEQFF
TRBV7-3	TRBD2	TRBJ2-2	-	TGTGCCAGCAGCTTACTACTAGCGGGGACCGGGGAGCTGTTTTTT	CASSLLLAGTGELFF
TRBV7-8	-	TRBJ1-5	few	TGTGCCAGCAGCTCACAAAGATGGGGGAAGGCCCAGCATTTT	CASSSQRWGKAQHF
TRBV30	-	TRBJ1-5	few	TGTGCCTGCTGGAGCGGGGGCAATCAGCCCCAGCATTTT	CACWSGGNQPQHF
TRBV19	-	TRBJ2-3	-	TGTGCCAGTAGTATACTAGGCACCGGCACAGATACGCAGTATTTT	CASSILGTGTDTQYF
TRBV7-9	TRBD2	TRBJ2-5	-	TGTGCCAGCAGCTTAGAGAGCGGGAGCGACGGCCGGGAGACCCAGTACTTC	CASSLESGSDGRETQYF
TRBV5-4	TRBD2	TRBJ2-1	-	TGTGCCAGCAGCTTGGCCGGGGCGGGAGGGCGATTCAATGAGCAGTTCTTC	CASSLAGAGGRFNEQFF
TRBV20-1	TRBD1	TRBJ1-1	-	TGCAGTGGGAACAGGGGGCAGGGTGAAGCTTTCTTT	CSGNRGQGEAFF
TRBV7-2	-	TRBJ2-5	medium-sized	TGTGCCAGCAGGATATTACAGGGGGGGCGGGAGGTCCAAGAGACCCAGTACTTC	CASRILQGGREVQETQYF
TRBV6-1	-	TRBJ2-1	-	TGTGCCAGCAGTGGTACTAGAGGGCAGTTCTTC	CASSGTRGQFF
TRBV6-2/TRBV6-3	TRBD1	TRBJ2-5	-	TGTGCCAGCGGAAGAACAGGGGCCCGCAGAGAGACCCAGTACTTC	CASGRTGARRETQYF
TRBV5-4	-	TRBJ1-1	-	TGTGCCAGCAGCTTGGGGGGGGCGACTGAAGCTTTCTTT	CASSLGGATEAFF